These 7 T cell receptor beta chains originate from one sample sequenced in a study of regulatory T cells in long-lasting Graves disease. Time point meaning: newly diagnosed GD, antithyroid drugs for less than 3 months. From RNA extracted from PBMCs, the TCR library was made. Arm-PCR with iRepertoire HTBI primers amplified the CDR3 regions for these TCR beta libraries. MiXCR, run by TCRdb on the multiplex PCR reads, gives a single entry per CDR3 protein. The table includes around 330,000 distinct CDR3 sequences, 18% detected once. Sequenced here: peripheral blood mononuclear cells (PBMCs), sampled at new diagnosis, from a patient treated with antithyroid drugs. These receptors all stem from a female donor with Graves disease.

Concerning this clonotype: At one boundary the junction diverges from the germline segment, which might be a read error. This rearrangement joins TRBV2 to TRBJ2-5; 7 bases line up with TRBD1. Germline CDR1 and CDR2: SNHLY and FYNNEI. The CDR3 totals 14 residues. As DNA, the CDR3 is TGTGCCGGCAGTCCGACAGGGACCGGGGAGACCCAGTACTTC. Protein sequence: CAGSPTGTGETQYF.

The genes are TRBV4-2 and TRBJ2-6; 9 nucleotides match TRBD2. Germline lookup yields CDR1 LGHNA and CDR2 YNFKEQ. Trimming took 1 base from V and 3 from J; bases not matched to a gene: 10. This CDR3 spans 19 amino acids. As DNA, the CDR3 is TGTGCCAGCAGCCAAGTAGCGGGAGAATTCTTAGTTGGGGCCAACGTCCTGACTTTC. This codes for CASSQVAGEFLVGANVLTF.

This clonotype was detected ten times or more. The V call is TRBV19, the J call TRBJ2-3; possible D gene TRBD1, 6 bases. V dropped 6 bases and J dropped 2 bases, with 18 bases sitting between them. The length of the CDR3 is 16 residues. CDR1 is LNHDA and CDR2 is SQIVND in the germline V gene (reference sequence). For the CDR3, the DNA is TGTGCCAGTAGCCCGCGACAGGAATTCACCACAGATACGCAGTATTTT. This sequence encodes CASSPRQEFTTDTQYF.

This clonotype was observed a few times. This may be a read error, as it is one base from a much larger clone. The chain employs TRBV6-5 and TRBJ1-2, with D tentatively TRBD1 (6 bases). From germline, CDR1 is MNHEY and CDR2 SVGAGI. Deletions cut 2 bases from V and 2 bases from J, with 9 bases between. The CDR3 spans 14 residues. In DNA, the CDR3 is TGTGCCAGCAGTTACACAGGGAACAACTATGGCTACACCTTC. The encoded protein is CASSYTGNNYGYTF.

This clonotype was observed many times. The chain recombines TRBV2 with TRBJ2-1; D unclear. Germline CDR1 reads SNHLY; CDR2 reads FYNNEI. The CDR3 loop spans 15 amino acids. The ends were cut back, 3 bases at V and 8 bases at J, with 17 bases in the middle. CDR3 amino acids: CASSEVKAPTHEQFF. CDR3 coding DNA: TGTGCCAGCAGTGAGGTAAAGGCCCCGACCCATGAGCAGTTCTTC.

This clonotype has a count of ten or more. The chain's CDR3 is CASSLWRGGEKLFF. Written as DNA, the CDR3 is TGTGCCAGCAGTTTGTGGAGGGGAGGTGAAAAACTGTTTTTT. This chain uses TRBV28 with TRBJ1-4; a weak D match, TRBD1 (5 bases). This CDR3 is built from 14 residues. Between the trimmed V and J ends, which lost 3 bases and 7 bases, there was a span of 12 bases. The germline CDR1 and CDR2 sequences are MDHEN and SYDVKM.

CDR3 bases: TGTGCCAGTAGGAAGATCGGGCAGGGCAATCAGCCCCAGCATTTT. Translating it yields CASRKIGQGNQPQHF. V is TRBV19 and J is TRBJ1-5; no definite D call. The CDR3 has 15 amino acids. V lost 6 bases, J lost 2 bases, and 14 bases lay in between. Per the germline V gene, CDR1 is LNHDA and CDR2 is SQIVND (reference sequence). Variable domain in full (rest from reference TRBV19 and TRBJ1-5): DGGITQSPKYLFRKEGQNVTLSCEQNLNHDAMYWYRQDPGQGLRLIYYSQIVNDFQKGDIAEGYSVSREKKESFPLTVTSAQKNPTAFYLCASRKIGQGNQPQHFGDGTRLSIL.